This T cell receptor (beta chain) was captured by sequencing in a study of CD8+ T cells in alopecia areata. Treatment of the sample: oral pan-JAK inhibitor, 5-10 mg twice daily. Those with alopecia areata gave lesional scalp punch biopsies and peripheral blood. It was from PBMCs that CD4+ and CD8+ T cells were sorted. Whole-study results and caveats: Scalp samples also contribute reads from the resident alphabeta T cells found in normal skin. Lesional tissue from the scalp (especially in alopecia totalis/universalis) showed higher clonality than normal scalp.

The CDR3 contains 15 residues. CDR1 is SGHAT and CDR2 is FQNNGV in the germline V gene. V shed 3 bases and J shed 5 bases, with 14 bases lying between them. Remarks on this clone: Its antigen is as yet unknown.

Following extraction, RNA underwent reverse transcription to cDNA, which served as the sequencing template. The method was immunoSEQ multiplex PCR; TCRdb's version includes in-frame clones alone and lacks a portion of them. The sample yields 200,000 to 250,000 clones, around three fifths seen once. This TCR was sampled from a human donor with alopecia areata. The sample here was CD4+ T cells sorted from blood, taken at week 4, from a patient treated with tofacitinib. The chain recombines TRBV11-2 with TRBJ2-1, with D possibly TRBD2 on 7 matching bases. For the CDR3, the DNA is TGTGCCAGCAGCTTTGGCGGGGGCCTTAACAATGAGCAGTTCTTC. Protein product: CASSFGGGLNNEQFF. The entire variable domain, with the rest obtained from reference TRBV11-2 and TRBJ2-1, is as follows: EAGVAQSPRYKIIEKRQSVAFWCNPISGHATLYWYQQILGQGPKLLIQFQNNGVVDDSQLPKDRFSAERLKGVDSTLKIQPAKLEDSAVYLCASSFGGGLNNEQFFGPGTRLTVL.